These 20 T cell receptor beta chains share one sample of origin, sequenced in a study of regulatory T cells in long-lasting Graves disease. Construction of TCR beta libraries relied on iRepertoire HTBI primers and on Arm-PCR targeting CDR3 regions. TCRdb re-called the multiplex PCR reads with MiXCR, one entry per CDR3 protein. This sample has approximately 400,000 distinct CDR3 sequences, with less than 20% found just once. The time point is: newly diagnosed GD, antithyroid drugs for less than 3 months. Following extraction of RNA from PBMCs, that RNA was used to make the TCR library. Sequenced material: peripheral blood mononuclear cells (PBMCs), taken at new diagnosis, from a patient treated with antithyroid drugs. All receptors derive from a female donor with Graves disease.

J is TRBJ1-2 and V is TRBV30, with 7 positions matching TRBD1. Germline V gene sequence: CDR1 GTSNPN, CDR2 SVGIG (reference sequence). The CDR3 has 13 residues. Germline trimming cut 3 bases from V and 5 bases from J; bases unmatched to any gene: 6. The CDR3 sequence: CAWRRDSQYGYTF. CDR3 DNA sequence: TGTGCCTGGAGGAGGGACAGCCAATATGGCTACACCTTC.

The chain couples TRBV9 to TRBJ2-1; 9 bases match TRBD2. This CDR3 has 15 amino acids. Germline trimming cut 0 bases from V and 12 bases from J; bases unmatched to any gene: 10. Germline CDR1 SGDLS, CDR2 YYNGEE. CDR3 nucleotide sequence: TGTGCCAGCAGCGTAGGGGCGGGAGGGCCGTTGGGGCAGTTCTTC. Its protein product is CASSVGAGGPLGQFF.

This clonotype came up many times. This chain connects TRBV29-1 to TRBJ2-1; 7 bases are a match to TRBD1. V shed 6 bases and J 2 bases; nucleotides not matched to a gene: 13. CDR1 and CDR2 from the germline V gene are SQVTM and ANQGSEA. The CDR3 totals 16 residues. CDR3 sequence (DNA): TGCAGCGTAGATGGCCCAACAGGGGAGACCTACAATGAGCAGTTCTTC. This encodes CSVDGPTGETYNEQFF.

This clonotype was detected a few times. The chain couples TRBV5-1 to TRBJ1-1; TRBD1 matches at 8 bases. The V gene end was trimmed by 5 bases and the J gene end by 6 bases; junction bases not matched to a gene: 9. CDR3 length equals 14 residues. The germline V gene has CDR1 SGHRS and CDR2 YFSETQ. In DNA, the CDR3 is TGCGCCAGCAGTGGGCAGGGGGCAGGGTCTGAAGCTTTCTTT. Its translation: CASSGQGAGSEAFF.

The table lists this clonotype with many counts. The chain uses TRBV27 and TRBJ2-5; D may be TRBD2 (5 bases). CDR3 length: 15 residues. V dropped 8 bases and J dropped 3 bases, with 19 bases sitting between them. From germline, CDR1 is MNHEY and CDR2 SMNVEV (reference sequence). For the CDR3, the DNA is TGTGCCAGCGCCCGAGCCCCGGGGTCAAAAGAGACCCAGTACTTC. Translated, it gives CASARAPGSKETQYF.

This clonotype has ten or more counts. The rearrangement joins TRBV7-6 to TRBJ2-2; 9 bases fit TRBD1. V trimming: 5 bases; J trimming: 1 base; junction bases outside the gene matches: 11. Germline V gene lookup returns CDR1 SGHVS and CDR2 FNYEAQ. This CDR3 has 18 residues. CDR3 DNA sequence: TGTGCCAGCAGCCAATACCGGCCGGGACAGGGGAACACCGGGGAGCTGTTTTTT. Translating it yields CASSQYRPGQGNTGELFF.

This clonotype has at least ten counts. This chain links TRBV9 with TRBJ2-5; 8 nucleotides match TRBD1. The germline V gene has CDR1 SGDLS and CDR2 YYNGEE. The CDR3 loop spans 14 amino acids. V was pared by 3 bases and J by 4 bases, with 5 bases of the junction left unmatched. CDR3 loop: CASSALTGVETQYF. CDR3 nucleotides: TGTGCCAGCAGCGCACTGACAGGGGTAGAGACCCAGTACTTC.

V and J are TRBV5-1 and TRBJ2-7; D not resolved. This CDR3 is 14 amino acids long. Germline assignment: CDR1 SGHRS and CDR2 YFSETQ. V dropped 1 base and J dropped 0 bases, with 8 bases sitting between them. The DNA for the CDR3 is TGCGCCAGCAGCTTGTCGGCTAGCTCCTACGAGCAGTACTTC. This codes for CASSLSASSYEQYF.

Many counts were recorded for this clonotype. The chain links TRBV19 to TRBJ1-5, with a possible D match to TRBD1 (5 bases). V was trimmed by 5 bases and J by 3 bases, leaving 14 bases between them. Per the germline V gene, CDR1 is LNHDA and CDR2 is SQIVND (reference sequence). The CDR3 sequence is 15 residues long. In DNA form, the CDR3 reads TGTGCCAGTAGTGCAGGACAAGCCCTCAATCAGCCCCAGCATTTT. It encodes CASSAGQALNQPQHF.

Details on this clonotype: The junction differs from germline at one of its ends, possibly a read error. V is TRBV12-3 or TRBV12-4 and J is TRBJ2-7; D is perhaps TRBD2 (6 bases). The CDR3 consists of 13 residues. The CDR3 sequence is CASSLESDTGGDF. CDR3 nucleotides: TGTGCCAGCAGTTTAGAGTCGGACACTGGCGGGGACTTC.

This clonotype was detected ten times or more. The chain carries TRBV9 and TRBJ1-2; tentative D call: TRBD1 (6 bases). The CDR3 is made up of 13 amino acids. With 6 bases removed from V and 7 bases from J, the gap between germline ends came to 16 bases. CDR1 and CDR2 from the germline V gene are SGDLS and YYNGEE. CDR3 protein: CASTGGRLIGYTF. CDR3 coding DNA: TGTGCCAGCACCGGGGGGCGCTTAATTGGCTACACCTTC.

With respect to this clonotype: This likely came from a read error, as a far larger clone is one base away. The V gene is TRBV11-2, the J gene TRBJ2-5, with D maybe TRBD2 (5 bases). Trimming shortened V by 1 base and J by 11 bases, and 23 bases separated the two germline ends. Germline V gives CDR1 SGHAT, CDR2 FQNNGV. The length of the CDR3 is 16 residues. CDR3 residues: CASSLVFQRRNNEQYF. For the CDR3, the DNA is TGTGCCAGCAGCTTAGTTTTCCAGCGGAGGAACAATGAGCAGTACTTC.

V gene TRBV7-9 combines with J gene TRBJ2-3; D is unresolved. The CDR3 has 15 amino acids. Germline V gene data show CDR1 as SEHNR and CDR2 as FQNEAQ (reference sequence). V lost 5 bases and J 3 bases, leaving 15 bases between the germline ends. CDR3 loop: CASSPWTKRTDTQYF. For the CDR3, the DNA is TGTGCCAGCAGCCCTTGGACGAAAAGGACAGATACGCAGTATTTT.

V gene TRBV7-2 combines with J gene TRBJ2-1, with 12 positions matching TRBD2. Germline loops: CDR1 SGHTA, CDR2 FQGNSA. CDR3 length: 16 amino acids. V lost 4 bases, J lost 8 bases, and 9 bases stayed unmatched. CDR3 bases: TGTGCCAGCAGCTCCGCTACTAGCGGGAGGTTCCATGAGCAGTTCTTC. Amino acids: CASSSATSGRFHEQFF.

This clonotype was counted many times. The chain has TRBV5-1 and TRBJ2-7, with 8 bases lining up with TRBD1. J lost 3 bases, V lost 2 bases, and 16 bases had no gene match. CDR1 SGHRS and CDR2 YFSETQ come from the germline V gene. The CDR3 runs to 18 residues. CDR3 in amino acids: CASSFQGARLQKIYEQYF. As DNA, the CDR3 is TGCGCCAGCAGCTTTCAGGGGGCCCGACTACAGAAGATCTACGAGCAGTACTTC.

This clonotype has a handful of counts. The chain carries TRBV19 and TRBJ1-2, with a weak D call TRBD1 (5 bases). Deletions cut 3 bases from V and 3 bases from J, with 14 bases between. CDR1 and CDR2 (germline): LNHDA, SQIVND (reference sequence). This CDR3 has 15 amino acids. DNA for the CDR3: TGTGCCAGTAGTATCGGGGTCAGGGCGGACTATGGCTACACCTTC. Translating gives CASSIGVRADYGYTF.

The chain links TRBV6-1 to TRBJ1-2, with D possibly matching TRBD1 (6 bases). Trimming shortened V by 8 bases and J by 4 bases, and 23 bases separated the two germline ends. The CDR3 covers 16 residues. Germline V gives CDR1 MNHNS, CDR2 SASEGT. The CDR3 here is CASPPIKGQQSYGYTF. The CDR3 DNA follows: TGTGCCAGCCCACCAATTAAAGGACAGCAGAGCTATGGCTACACCTTC.

This clonotype was recorded a few times. The chain links TRBV4-2 to TRBJ2-7, with a tentative D call TRBD1 (5 bases). Germline V gene lookup returns CDR1 LGHNA and CDR2 YNFKEQ. CDR3 length equals 15 residues. Trimming cost V 1 base and J 2 bases, with 12 bases left between them. This chain's CDR3 is CASSQVGDSTYEQYF. CDR3 sequence (DNA): TGTGCCAGCAGCCAAGTCGGAGACAGCACCTACGAGCAGTACTTC.

This clonotype was detected many times. The V gene is TRBV7-2, the J gene TRBJ2-1; D assignment may be TRBD1 or TRBD2 (5 bases each). Germline V lookup: CDR1 SGHTA, CDR2 FQGNSA. V lost 3 bases, J lost 6 bases, and 15 bases lay in between. The CDR3 is 15 amino acids. CDR3 protein: CASSFAGAPGNEQFF. The CDR3 DNA sequence: TGTGCCAGCAGCTTCGCCGGGGCTCCAGGCAATGAGCAGTTCTTC.

This clonotype was recorded many times. The V call is TRBV12-3 or TRBV12-4, the J call TRBJ2-4; unclear D gene. The CDR3 has 12 residues. Trimming took 5 bases from V and 11 from J, leaving 13 bases between them. The CDR3 nucleotides read TGTGCCAGCAGTCACACCCCCAGTGTTCAGTACTTC. Its translation is CASSHTPSVQYF.